The present TCR beta chain was sequenced within a study of CD8+ T cells in alopecia areata listed by TCRdb under 2018. For context, the study as a whole: The treated patients, all with moderate-to-severe alopecia areata, were enrolled in an open-label pilot trial of oral tofacitinib given at 5 to 10 mg twice daily. TCRbeta CDR3 regions were amplified by immunoSEQ multiplex PCR using 35 Vbeta forward and 13 Jbeta reverse primers. For the treated patients, the SALT score, which quantifies what percentage of scalp surface area is affected, served as the measure of disease severity. To study T cell clonal expansion in alopecia areata, the researchers applied high-throughput TCRbeta sequencing to both the C3H/HeJ mouse model and human patients. Scalp clonality was compared across normal scalp (n=4), patchy alopecia areata scalp (n=8), and alopecia totalis/universalis scalp (n=8). In humans, TCRbeta sequencing was performed on scalp tissue and on sorted CD4+ and CD8+ peripheral blood T cells from healthy controls and from patients with patchy or totalis/universalis alopecia areata. Biopsies were taken from tofacitinib-treated patients at baseline and again at 4 and 24 weeks into treatment, and several of those patients also had a later scalp biopsy. Tofacitinib was administered for 6 to 18 months, and 6 months of follow-up off drug were then conducted to assess delayed response and recurrence. RNA was extracted with the PAXgene miRNA kit for fixed scalp, the miRNeasy kit for PBMCs, and the RNeasy kit for mouse skin. On the study overall, not on this receptor specifically: Compared with mice, TCR sequences shared between patients were less clear, possibly partly because of HLA diversity across the patient population. Unlike mouse skin, where gammadelta T cells dominate, normal human skin contains resident alphabeta T cells that get sequenced too, which complicates analysis of the scalp TCR repertoire. Because the treated cohort was small and included a single nonresponder, larger studies are needed to assess links between baseline CD8+ expansion and response. Many expanded lesional clones were found to persist in scalp and blood during tofacitinib treatment, and relapse after treatment cessation may be partly explained by this persistence. Tofacitinib significantly decreased scalp clonality and the number of expanded CD8+ clones among the top 100 scalp clones. Lesional scalp, especially in alopecia totalis/universalis, showed higher clonality and more expanded CD8+ clones than normal scalp, suggesting antigenic drive.

The CDR3 contains 10 residues, cysteine and phenylalanine counted. The retained sequence is limited to the CDR3, 30 bases, with the frame set at the first base. The germline V gene provides CDR1 SQVTM and CDR2 ANQGSEA. V gives up 6 bases and J gives up 3 bases, and the segment between their germline ends measures 3 bases. This clone was observed a few times. It has no known antigen specificity. No per-base quality is available; no much larger clone lies one base away. The intended sense of this specimen's time point label: about 25 weeks on oral tofacitinib. The treatment or condition label, as the study defines it: oral pan-JAK inhibitor, 5-10 mg twice daily. Peripheral blood and lesional scalp punch biopsies were obtained from patients with alopecia areata. After PBMCs were isolated by density centrifugation and stained for CD3, CD4 and CD8, a FACSAria was used to sort CD4+ and CD8+ T cells. Libraries were built with the immunoSEQ multiplex PCR assay. RNA was extracted from all samples and reverse transcribed into cDNA as template for TCR sequencing. First-strand cDNA was synthesized using SuperScript III with a 2:1 mix of oligo-dT and random hexamers. A synthetic immune receptor repertoire was used to measure amplification bias, and any remaining bias was corrected computationally. In the source study's methods: Raw reads were preprocessed to remove errors, and CDR3 was defined according to IMGT conventions as the region from the conserved cysteine to phenylalanine. Clonality was computed by normalizing Shannon entropy by log2 of the number of productive unique TCRs and subtracting the result from 1. Scalp TCRbeta sequences were cross-referenced with sorted blood CD4 and CD8 repertoires so that the CD4 or CD8 identity of scalp clones could be inferred. TCRdb mirrors the immuneACCESS table, restricted to in-frame sequences. Some clones are absent from its copies; in checked studies, under half trace to an unresolved V gene, and the reason for the others is unknown. V and J calls and clone size follow that table, whereas D and trimming were derived from the DNA. The sample profile shows roughly 200,000 clones; 53% of them were found once. The ten largest account for more than 10% of the sample.

This chain is built from TRBV29-1 and TRBJ2-1; the D gene cannot be named for sure. Material: CD8+ T cells sorted from blood, obtained at week 24, from a patient treated with tofacitinib. The TCR originated in a human donor with alopecia areata. The DNA sequence is TGCAGCGTCAACTACAATGAGCAGTTCTTC. Its coded protein is CSVNYNEQFF.